These T cell receptor beta chains were read from a single sample in a study of T-cell reconstitution after alpha-beta-depleted transplantation in children. Via MiXCR, TCRdb re-called the PCR reads, giving one row per CDR3 protein. Among some 120,000 distinct CDR3 sequences listed, approximately 10% were seen once. The sample consisted of PBMCs, taken before TCRalphabeta/CD19-depleted stem cell transplant. Receptors were obtained from a boy between 2 and 15 years old with acute lymphoblastic leukemia, due to receive a stem cell transplant. The CDR3 runs from the conserved cysteine through the conserved F or W. A D gene is named only where the DNA matches it firmly. A row's size may be missing; if present it is once, few, many or a size class.

CDR3 DNA | CDR3 protein | D gene | clone size | J gene | V gene
TGCGCCAGCACCCCTCAGGGCCACTCTGGAAACACCATATATTTT | CASTPQGHSGNTIYF | - | few | TRBJ1-3 | TRBV5-1
TGTGCCAGCAGCTTACCCCGACAGGCGGATGGAACCGGGGAGCTGTTTTTT | CASSLPRQADGTGELFF | - | few | TRBJ2-2 | TRBV7-9
TGCAGTGCTGCCGGGGGACGGTGGGGCAATCAGCCCCAGCATTTT | CSAAGGRWGNQPQHF | - | - | TRBJ1-5 | TRBV20-1
TGTGCCAGCAGGGGGGGAAAGGAGCAGTTCTTC | CASRGGKEQFF | - | - | TRBJ2-1 | TRBV7-3
TGTGCCAGCAAGTCAGGGGGCGCGGAGACCCAGTACTTC | CASKSGGAETQYF | TRBD1 | few | TRBJ2-5 | TRBV2
TGCAGTGCTAGGGACCCAGGAGCCAAAAACATTCAGTACTTC | CSARDPGAKNIQYF | - | - | TRBJ2-4 | TRBV20-1
TGCAGCGTTGACCCCGGGCCTGCAGGGACCCAGTACTTC | CSVDPGPAGTQYF | - | many | TRBJ2-5 | TRBV29-1
TGTGCCAGCAGCCAAGCCAGTCGAGGTAGCAATGAGCAGTTCTTC | CASSQASRGSNEQFF | - | few | TRBJ2-1 | TRBV3-1
TGCAGCATAGCGGGGGTGGGCAATGAGCAGTTCTTC | CSIAGVGNEQFF | TRBD2 | few | TRBJ2-1 | TRBV29-1
TGTGCCAGCAGTTTACGACCCTGGATAGCGGAGACGAGCACAGATACGCAGTATTTT | CASSLRPWIAETSTDTQYF | - | many | TRBJ2-3 | TRBV12-3/TRBV12-4
TGCGCCAGCCCTACTAGCGCGAGCTCCTACAATGAGCAGTTCTTC | CASPTSASSYNEQFF | TRBD2 | - | TRBJ2-1 | TRBV5-1
TGTGCCAGCAGTGCCCGGGAGAGCTATTCACCCCTCCACTTT | CASSARESYSPLHF | - | - | TRBJ1-6 | TRBV12-3/TRBV12-4
TGCGCCAGCAGCTTGGACACCTTAGGGATCGGGGAGCTGTTTTTT | CASSLDTLGIGELFF | - | many | TRBJ2-2 | TRBV5-1
TGTGCCAGCAGTGAATGGGGAGAGACCCAGTACTTC | CASSEWGETQYF | - | few | TRBJ2-5 | TRBV6-1
TGTGCCAGCAGCTCGTACGGGGCTATCTATGCGGGCTACACCTTC | CASSSYGAIYAGYTF | - | - | TRBJ1-2 | TRBV5-5
TGCGCCAGCACCCTAGCGGGAGGGCGCGGTGAGCAGTTCTTC | CASTLAGGRGEQFF | TRBD2 | - | TRBJ2-1 | TRBV5-1
TGTGCCAGCAGCCAAGGGCTTAGGGAGCAGTTCTTC | CASSQGLREQFF | - | many | TRBJ2-1 | TRBV14
TGTGCCAGCAGCTTACATACGACTAGATACTACAATGAGCAGTTCTTC | CASSLHTTRYYNEQFF | - | few | TRBJ2-1 | TRBV11-2